Reported below is one T cell receptor (beta chain). The CDR3 spans 15 residues. Germline V lookup: CDR1 MNHEY, CDR2 SMNVEV (reference sequence). The trim removed 3 bases at V and 2 bases at J, leaving 3 bases unmatched. The source of the sample is a study of blood T cell repertoires in COVID-19. Overall study context: T cells, B-cell-depleted T cells, or PBMCs supplied cDNA or gDNA.

Assay: immunoSEQ multiplex PCR; the TCRdb copy retains only in-frame clones and omits some. The sample records 300,000 to 400,000 clones, more than 70% being singletons. The sequence derives from a woman aged 30 to 39 with COVID-19, enrolled during active disease. The sample consisted of peripheral blood. The chain employs TRBV27 and TRBJ2-1, with 8 nucleotides matching TRBD2. The CDR3 sequence: CASSFQAGAYNEQFF. Written as DNA, the CDR3 is TGTGCCAGCAGTTTTCAAGCGGGAGCCTACAATGAGCAGTTCTTC.